This TCR beta chain originates from a study of blood T cell repertoires in COVID-19. Study summary: Samples of COVID-19 (acute and convalescent) were obtained from the United States, Italy and Spain. PBMCs, B-cell-depleted T cells, or T cells were the source of the cDNA or gDNA that made up the material.

Participant reports of clinical history set cohort assignment. Donors in Cohort 3 counted as recovered after two negative PCRs, clearance, or symptom resolution. TCRdb keeps only in-frame clones here, not all; method: immunoSEQ multiplex PCR. The data show over 300,000 clones, approximately 85% seen once. Trimming pared 2 bases from V and 8 bases from J, leaving 16 bases between. This CDR3 comprises 14 residues. Germline V gene lookup returns CDR1 SGHDT and CDR2 YYEEEE. The TCR comes from a man between 25 and 39 years old who had recovered from COVID-19. Sequences were obtained from PBMCs or T cells enriched from blood (not recorded which). The rearrangement uses TRBV5-6 and TRBJ1-2; tentatively, D is TRBD1 (5 bases). The CDR3 DNA follows: TGTGCCAGCAGCTTCGGCGGGACCGAAGGAGGCTACACCTTC. Encoded protein: CASSFGGTEGGYTF. Using reference TRBV5-6 and TRBJ1-2 for the parts outside the CDR3, the full variable domain is DAGVTQSPTHLIKTRGQQVTLRCSPKSGHDTVSWYQQALGQGPQFIFQYYEEEERQRGNFPDRFSGHQFPNYSSELNVNALLLGDSALYLCASSFGGTEGGYTFGSGTRLTVV.